One and the same sample provided the 25 T cell receptor beta chains below, sequenced in a study of naive and memory T cell subsets. An equimolar mix of two oligonucleotides served as the beta constant-region primer for TRBC1 and TRBC2. Nested alpha and beta constant-region primers with the SP2 primer drove four PCR rounds on ligated cDNA. TCRdb reanalysed the UMI-ligation and nested PCR reads using MiXCR and keeps one entry per CDR3 protein. The sample yields tens of thousands of distinct CDR3 sequences, approximately 9.2% seen once. The sequencing input was naive CD8+ T cells from blood. The receptor source for this set is a human donor in good health.

This clonotype was seen only a few times. CDR3 DNA: TGCAGTGCTAGAGAGAACAGGTTAGCTGGCTACACCTTC. Its protein is CSARENRLAGYTF. This chain connects TRBV20-1 to TRBJ1-2, with D maybe TRBD1 (5 bases). Germline V lookup: CDR1 DFQATT, CDR2 SNEGSKA (reference sequence). V was trimmed by 0 bases and J by 7 bases, leaving 12 bases between them. This CDR3 has 13 residues.

V and J are TRBV10-1 and TRBJ2-7; 9 bases fit TRBD2. Germline lookup yields CDR1 WNHNN and CDR2 SYGVQD (reference sequence). Trimming at V came to 3 bases and at J to 5 bases, leaving 11 bases not matched to a gene. The CDR3 runs to 16 residues. The CDR3: CASSDSAGGPVNEQYF. CDR3 DNA: TGCGCCAGCAGTGATTCCGCGGGAGGGCCCGTCAACGAGCAGTACTTC.

The chain carries TRBV4-1 and TRBJ2-7, with 8 bases lining up with TRBD2. This CDR3 contains 17 residues. With 0 bases clipped from V and 3 bases from J, the junction kept 10 bases outside the gene matches. Germline V gene data show CDR1 as MGHRA and CDR2 as YSYEKL. CDR3 loop: CASSQDDGLAGLYEQYF. The CDR3 DNA reads as TGCGCCAGCAGCCAAGATGACGGGCTAGCGGGCCTCTACGAGCAGTACTTC.

This clonotype has more than one count but fewer than ten. This rearrangement joins TRBV10-3 to TRBJ2-7, with 13 bases aligning to TRBD2. The CDR3 contains 17 residues. CDR1 and CDR2 from the germline V gene are ENHRY and SYGVKD. The junction had 6 bases not matched to a gene; V was cut back by 4 bases and J by 0 bases. CDR3 sequence reads: CAISVLAGGGSSYEQYF. The CDR3 DNA is TGTGCCATCAGTGTACTAGCGGGAGGGGGGAGCTCCTACGAGCAGTACTTC.

This clonotype came up many times. The chain combines TRBV29-1 with TRBJ1-4, with no clear D. The CDR3 runs 12 residues. Germline values: CDR1 SQVTM, CDR2 ANQGSEA. V was trimmed by 3 bases and J by 7 bases, leaving 9 bases between them. The chain's CDR3 is CSVEAEPEKLFF. Written as DNA, the CDR3 is TGCAGCGTTGAGGCAGAGCCTGAAAAACTGTTTTTT.

The V call is TRBV27, the J call TRBJ2-2; the match to TRBD1 covers 8 bases. This CDR3 has 14 amino acids. V dropped 5 bases and J dropped 7; count of bases not matched to a gene: 6. Germline CDR1 and CDR2: MNHEY and SMNVEV (reference sequence). DNA for the CDR3: TGTGCCAGCAGTCCAGGACAGGGTGTCGGGGAGCTGTTTTTT. This translates into CASSPGQGVGELFF.

This clonotype was detected many times. The rearrangement joins TRBV29-1 to TRBJ2-1; D is perhaps TRBD2 (6 bases). Germline V gene data show CDR1 as SQVTM and CDR2 as ANQGSEA. V shed 3 bases and J shed 4 bases, with 13 bases lying between them. CDR3 length equals 14 residues. The CDR3 loop reads CSVDLRGAYNEQFF. DNA of the CDR3: TGCAGCGTTGATTTGCGGGGCGCATACAATGAGCAGTTCTTC.

This clonotype was found many times. This chain links TRBV20-1 with TRBJ2-1; possible D gene TRBD2, 6 bases. Germline assignment: CDR1 DFQATT and CDR2 SNEGSKA (reference sequence). The CDR3 is 14 amino acids. V lost 0 bases, J lost 0 bases, and 6 bases lay in between. The CDR3 bases are TGCAGTGCTAGAGACGGGAGCTCCTACAATGAGCAGTTCTTC. This codes for CSARDGSSYNEQFF.

The sample holds many counts of this clonotype. The genes are TRBV29-1 and TRBJ2-7; 11 nucleotides line up with TRBD1. J gave up 4 bases and V 7 bases, and 9 bases lay outside the gene matches. The CDR3 length is 14 residues. Germline CDR1 is SQVTM and CDR2 is ANQGSEA. This chain's CDR3 is CSAGRTGGIYEQYF. In nucleotides, the CDR3 is TGCAGCGCCGGACGGACAGGGGGCATTTACGAGCAGTACTTC.

This rearrangement joins TRBV6-2 or TRBV6-3 to TRBJ1-1; 7 bases map to TRBD1. CDR3 length: 14 amino acids. V trimming: 5 bases; J trimming: 11 bases; junction bases outside the gene matches: 14. Germline V gives CDR1 MNHEY, CDR2 SVGEGT. CDR3: CASSAAGTVFRAFF. CDR3 coding DNA: TGTGCCAGCAGTGCCGCCGGGACAGTCTTTCGGGCTTTCTTT.

This clonotype was detected only a few times. This chain joins TRBV27 and TRBJ1-5; no clear D. V lost 6 bases and J lost 3, with 15 bases in between. The length of the CDR3 is 15 residues. CDR1 is MNHEY, CDR2 SMNVEV, per germline (reference sequence). The chain's CDR3 is CASRPHDGLNQPQHF. CDR3 nucleotide sequence: TGTGCCAGCAGACCACACGACGGCCTCAATCAGCCCCAGCATTTT.

The chain carries TRBV29-1 and TRBJ2-7, with 8 bases fitting TRBD2. Trimming removed 2 bases from V and 1 base from J; junction bases left unmatched: 7. Looked up from germline, CDR1 is SQVTM and CDR2 is ANQGSEA. The CDR3 runs 15 residues. The CDR3: CSVEFPGGRSYEQYF. The DNA for the CDR3 is TGCAGCGTTGAATTCCCGGGGGGGAGGTCCTACGAGCAGTACTTC.

This clonotype appeared many times. V is TRBV27 and J is TRBJ1-1; perhaps TRBD1 as D (5 bases). Germline loops: CDR1 MNHEY, CDR2 SMNVEV (reference sequence). CDR3 length equals 20 residues. V gave up 0 bases and J gave up 7 bases, with 30 bases separating them. CDR3 sequence reads: CASSLSVLGARSRTRLEAFF. For the CDR3, the DNA is TGTGCCAGCAGTTTATCGGTCCTCGGCGCCCGATCCCGGACAAGACTTGAAGCTTTCTTT.

This clonotype occurred many times. This chain connects TRBV10-3 to TRBJ2-5; D unresolved. V dropped 3 bases and J dropped 2 bases, with 7 bases sitting between them. CDR3 length: 13 amino acids. Germline V gene lookup returns CDR1 ENHRY and CDR2 SYGVKD. The CDR3 coding sequence is TGTGCCATCAGTGACTACAATCAAGAGACCCAGTACTTC. Translation gives CAISDYNQETQYF.

There are a few counts of this clonotype. The V and J genes are TRBV12-3 or TRBV12-4 and TRBJ2-1, with D possibly being TRBD2 (6 bases). V lost 6 bases and J 2 bases, leaving 14 bases between the germline ends. The CDR3 has 15 residues. The CDR3 DNA sequence: TGTGCCAGCAGGGACGCGGGACCAACCTACAATGAGCAGTTCTTC. Encoded protein: CASRDAGPTYNEQFF.

In its sample, this clonotype was seen a few times. The gene calls are TRBV29-1 and TRBJ2-1, with TRBD2 matching 10 bases. This CDR3 region has 18 residues. V lost 1 base and J lost 1; bases outside the gene matches: 10. Germline CDR1 and CDR2: SQVTM and ANQGSEA. The CDR3: CSVEGLASGSRSYNEQFF. The CDR3 DNA is TGCAGCGTTGAAGGGCTGGCTAGCGGGAGTCGGTCCTACAATGAGCAGTTCTTC.

The table lists this clonotype with many counts. The chain carries TRBV30 and TRBJ2-6; D remains unclear. The CDR3 consists of 16 residues. Germline values: CDR1 GTSNPN, CDR2 SVGIG (reference sequence). The V end lost 2 bases, the J end lost 0 bases, and 11 bases lay between the germline ends. The CDR3 loop is CAWSHGRNSGANVLTF. DNA of the CDR3: TGTGCCTGGAGTCACGGACGGAACTCTGGGGCCAACGTCCTGACTTTC.

This clonotype was observed many times. The V call is TRBV27, the J call TRBJ2-3, with 7 bases that match TRBD2. The CDR3 has 17 amino acids. The V gene end was trimmed by 4 bases and the J gene end by 2 bases; junction bases not matched to a gene: 12. The germline gives CDR1 MNHEY, CDR2 SMNVEV (reference sequence). The CDR3 is CASSYSAGTINTDTQYF. The CDR3 nucleotides read TGTGCCAGCAGTTACTCTGCCGGGACTATCAACACAGATACGCAGTATTTT.

This chain connects TRBV6-2 or TRBV6-3 to TRBJ2-7; D not resolved. The CDR3 runs 19 residues. CDR1 is MNHEY and CDR2 is SVGEGT in the germline V gene. The V and J ends lost 7 bases and 0 bases respectively, with 28 bases between them. Written as DNA, the CDR3 is TGTGCCAGCACCTCACCCATAGGACGCGTGGAAGAGTCCTCCTACGAGCAGTACTTC. This codes for CASTSPIGRVEESSYEQYF.

This clonotype showed up many times. The V gene is TRBV28, the J gene TRBJ2-1, with TRBD2 matching 10 bases. V lost 5 bases to trimming and J lost 6 bases; unmatched junction nucleotides: 7. Germline-derived CDR1 and CDR2 are MDHEN and SYDVKM. The CDR3 runs to 15 residues. DNA of the CDR3: TGTGCCAGCAGTACCCTAGCGGGAGTGGGCAATGAGCAGTTCTTC. Its translation is CASSTLAGVGNEQFF. Together with reference TRBV28 and TRBJ2-1, the CDR3 gives the full variable domain: DVKVTQSSRYLVKRTGEKVFLECVQDMDHENMFWYRQDPGLGLRLIYFSYDVKMKEKGDIPEGYSVSREKKERFSLILESASTNQTSMYLCASSTLAGVGNEQFFGPGTRLTVL.

This clonotype occurred a few times. The V gene is TRBV28, the J gene TRBJ2-1, with TRBD1 matching 9 bases. Looked up from germline, CDR1 is MDHEN and CDR2 is SYDVKM. This CDR3 is 15 amino acids long. Losses at the gene ends were 4 bases for V and 3 bases for J; bases not matched to a gene: 4. The CDR3 here is CASSYGTGIYNEQFF. CDR3 in DNA: TGTGCCAGCAGTTACGGGACAGGGATCTACAATGAGCAGTTCTTC.

This CDR3 is CSVGATWEKLFF. CDR3 bases: TGCAGCGTTGGCGCCACGTGGGAAAAACTGTTTTTT. The rearrangement joins TRBV29-1 to TRBJ1-4; D gene uncertain. Trimming removed 4 bases at V and 8 bases at J, with 11 bases between. Germline CDR1 is SQVTM and CDR2 is ANQGSEA. The CDR3 spans 12 residues.

This clonotype was detected ten times or more. This chain connects TRBV4-3 to TRBJ2-7; possible D gene TRBD2, 6 bases. CDR1 LGHNA and CDR2 YSLEER come from the germline V gene. The CDR3 totals 15 residues. V was shortened by 2 bases and J by 2 bases, with 13 bases between the two germline ends. The CDR3 DNA follows: TGCGCCAGCAGCCAAAGATGGGGGGAAACCTACGAGCAGTACTTC. The encoded protein is CASSQRWGETYEQYF.

The V gene is TRBV28, the J gene TRBJ2-4; D is perhaps TRBD1 or TRBD2 (6 bases each). Germline CDR1 and CDR2: MDHEN and SYDVKM. This CDR3 is built from 16 residues. With 1 base removed from V and 5 bases from J, the gap between germline ends came to 15 bases. Written as DNA, the CDR3 is TGTGCCAGCAGTTTATTAGGGGGGAGTAGCGAAAACATTCAGTACTTC. It specifies CASSLLGGSSENIQYF.

This clonotype was detected ten times or more. The gene calls are TRBV14 and TRBJ2-5, with D possibly being TRBD2 (6 bases). CDR1 is SGHDN, CDR2 FVKESK, per germline. The CDR3 is 15 residues long. With 4 bases removed from V and 4 bases from J, the gap between germline ends came to 16 bases. For the CDR3, the DNA is TGTGCCAGCAGCCTTCGTCGGGGGAGAAGAGAGACCCAGTACTTC. Encoded protein: CASSLRRGRRETQYF.